What follows are 30 T cell receptor beta chains derived from one specimen sequenced in a study of cytomegalovirus exposure and HLA in healthy donors. The PCR used 60 Vbeta and 13 Jbeta primers. TCRdb keeps only in-frame clones here, not all; method: immunoSEQ multiplex PCR. The sample has roughly 190,000 clones, 75% to 90% seen once; the top ten hold around 2.5%. Sequenced: PBMCs. All receptors come from a woman in her 50s in good health and CMV-seropositive.

The rearrangement links TRBV7-2 to TRBJ1-1; TRBD1 aligns across 7 bases. This CDR3 contains 13 residues. With 6 bases clipped from V and 2 bases from J, the junction kept 3 bases outside the gene matches. Per the germline V gene, CDR1 is SGHTA and CDR2 is FQGNSA. The CDR3, as DNA: TGTGCCAGCAGTTGGGACAGCAACACTGAAGCTTTCTTT. Its translation: CASSWDSNTEAFF. Full variable domain (rest looked up from reference TRBV7-2 and TRBJ1-1): GAGVSQSPSNKVTEKGKDVELRCDPISGHTALYWYRQSLGQGLEFLIYFQGNSAPDKSGLPSDRFSAERTGGSVSTLTIQRTQQEDSAVYLCASSWDSNTEAFFGQGTRLTVV.

The chain uses TRBV6-4 and TRBJ2-1; D not resolved. The CDR3 is 15 residues long. V was cut by 0 bases and J by 1 base, with 7 bases left in between. Germline assignment: CDR1 MRHNA and CDR2 SNTAGT. The DNA for the CDR3 is TGTGCCAGCAGTGACTCGGCCGGGTCCTACAATGAGCAGTTCTTC. The encoded protein is CASSDSAGSYNEQFF.

This clone came up a few times. V usage is TRBV7-8 and J usage is TRBJ2-5, with a possible D match to TRBD1 (5 bases). The germline V gene has CDR1 SGHVS and CDR2 FQNEAQ. The CDR3 sequence is 16 residues long. The V gene lost 2 bases and the J gene lost 2 bases, with 15 bases spanning the gap. CDR3 nucleotide sequence: TGTGCCAGCAGCTTATGGGCAGGACAAATTCAAGAGACCCAGTACTTC. Translated: CASSLWAGQIQETQYF.

The chain links TRBV6-5 to TRBJ1-2; a possible D gene is TRBD1 (6 bases). V lost 6 bases and J 8 bases, leaving 16 bases between the germline ends. This CDR3 is 13 amino acids long. Germline CDR1 is MNHEY and CDR2 is SVGAGI. CDR3 in amino acids: CASRSDRTRGYTF. The DNA for the CDR3 is TGTGCCAGCAGATCGGACAGAACCAGGGGCTACACCTTC.

The chain carries TRBV7-2 and TRBJ1-4; possible D gene TRBD1, 6 bases. The germline gives CDR1 SGHTA, CDR2 FQGNSA. The CDR3 extends over 15 amino acids. V was clipped by 1 base and J by 3 bases, with 9 bases between them. CDR3 sequence reads: CASSLGGTSNEKLFF. DNA for the CDR3: TGTGCCAGCAGCTTAGGGGGGACATCTAATGAAAAACTGTTTTTT.

The gene calls are TRBV6-5 and TRBJ1-1; 7 bases match TRBD1. The junction had 5 bases not matched to a gene; V was cut back by 7 bases and J by 3 bases. This CDR3 has 13 residues. Germline V lookup: CDR1 MNHEY, CDR2 SVGAGI. CDR3 nucleotide sequence: TGTGCCAGCATGGGGACAGAAGACACTGAAGCTTTCTTT. Protein: CASMGTEDTEAFF.

The chain has TRBV5-4 and TRBJ2-1, with D possibly being TRBD2 (5 bases). Trimming took 4 bases from V and 4 from J, leaving 15 bases between them. The CDR3 consists of 15 residues. Per germline, CDR1 SGHNT and CDR2 YYREEE (reference sequence). CDR3 bases: TGTGCCAGCAGCCGCGGCGGGCAGGAGTACAATGAGCAGTTCTTC. Encoded protein: CASSRGGQEYNEQFF.

The CDR3 sequence is CASSYSGETQYF. The CDR3, as DNA: TGTGCCAGCAGCTATTCCGGGGAGACCCAGTACTTC. The V call is TRBV7-9, the J call TRBJ2-5; D remains ambiguous. Looked up from germline, CDR1 is SEHNR and CDR2 is FQNEAQ (reference sequence). Trimming cost V 4 bases and J 5 bases, with 8 bases left between them. CDR3 length equals 12 residues.

This clone was seen more than once but under ten times. The chain carries TRBV27 and TRBJ1-1, with D hard to call. Trimming pared 6 bases from V and 2 bases from J, leaving 13 bases between. Germline V gives CDR1 MNHEY, CDR2 SMNVEV (reference sequence). The CDR3 covers 14 residues. Here the CDR3 DNA reads TGTGCCAGCAGCCCGGGTTCCATAAACACTGAAGCTTTCTTT. Its translation is CASSPGSINTEAFF.

The V and J genes are TRBV6-5 and TRBJ2-5; 12 nucleotides agree with TRBD2. The CDR3 contains 15 residues. Losses at the gene ends were 6 bases for V and 5 bases for J; bases not matched to a gene: 7. Germline lookup yields CDR1 MNHEY and CDR2 SVGAGI. CDR3 in DNA: TGTGCCAGCAGAGCTAGCGGGGGGGCGTATGAGACCCAGTACTTC. It is translated as CASRASGGAYETQYF.

The J gene is TRBJ2-2, the V gene TRBV5-1, with 10 bases fitting TRBD2. V shed 5 bases, J shed 0 bases, and the junction held 4 bases outside the gene matches. The CDR3 consists of 16 residues. Per germline, CDR1 SGHRS and CDR2 YFSETQ. The CDR3 is CASRLAGESNTGELFF. As DNA, the CDR3 is TGCGCCAGCAGGCTAGCGGGGGAGTCGAACACCGGGGAGCTGTTTTTT.

This clone turned up a few times. This chain uses TRBV2 with TRBJ2-5; 10 bases line up with TRBD2. The CDR3 has 15 residues. V was pared by 7 bases and J by 5 bases, with 10 bases of the junction left unmatched. Germline CDR1 SNHLY, CDR2 FYNNEI. CDR3 in DNA: TGTGCCAGCATATCGAGCGGGGGGGCCGGGGAGACCCAGTACTTC. As protein: CASISSGGAGETQYF.

The J gene is TRBJ2-7, the V gene TRBV5-4; 8 nucleotides align to TRBD2. V gave up 0 bases and J gave up 3 bases; unmatched junction bases: 5. This CDR3 comprises 15 residues. Germline CDR1 reads SGHNT; CDR2 reads YYREEE (reference sequence). CDR3 protein: CASSLAAGADYEQYF. The CDR3 nucleotides are TGTGCCAGCAGCTTGGCAGCGGGGGCCGACTACGAGCAGTACTTC.

V and J are TRBV6-5 and TRBJ2-3, with TRBD2 identical over 9 bases. Germline assignment: CDR1 MNHEY and CDR2 SVGAGI. This CDR3 is built from 15 residues. The V segment lost 8 bases and the J segment 4 bases; nucleotides outside the gene matches: 10. The CDR3 sequence is CASSSRGLASDTQYF. Here the CDR3 DNA reads TGTGCCAGCTCTTCTCGGGGACTAGCTTCAGATACGCAGTATTTT.

The chain couples TRBV28 to TRBJ2-4, with D unclear. CDR1 is MDHEN, CDR2 SYDVKM, per germline. Trimming stripped 6 bases from V and 0 bases from J, with 9 bases between. The CDR3 has 14 residues. CDR3: CASRQQLAKNIQYF. CDR3 in DNA: TGTGCCAGCAGACAACAGCTAGCCAAAAACATTCAGTACTTC.

In this sample, this clone turned up a few times. The chain joins TRBV5-1 to TRBJ2-5, with D possibly matching TRBD2 (7 bases). V was shortened by 0 bases and J by 4 bases, with 13 bases between the two germline ends. The CDR3 sequence is 15 residues long. In germline, CDR1 is SGHRS, CDR2 YFSETQ. The CDR3 DNA reads as TGCGCCAGCAGCTTGGAGGGGGGGGCTGTAGAGACCCAGTACTTC. Amino acid sequence: CASSLEGGAVETQYF. The full variable domain, rest sourced from reference TRBV5-1 and TRBJ2-5, is KAGVTQTPRYLIKTRGQQVTLSCSPISGHRSVSWYQQTPGQGLQFLFEYFSETQRNKGNFPGRFSGRQFSNSRSEMNVSTLELGDSALYLCASSLEGGAVETQYFGPGTRLLVL.

This rearrangement joins TRBV9 to TRBJ2-3; D uncertain. Germline V gives CDR1 SGDLS, CDR2 YYNGEE. The CDR3 contains 15 residues. V dropped 1 base and J dropped 0 bases, with 9 bases sitting between them. Here the CDR3 reads CASSVSSISTDTQYF. The CDR3 bases are TGTGCCAGCAGCGTATCTAGTATCAGCACAGATACGCAGTATTTT. Using reference TRBV9 and TRBJ2-3 for the parts outside the CDR3, the full variable domain is DSGVTQTPKHLITATGQRVTLRCSPRSGDLSVYWYQQSLDQGLQFLIQYYNGEERAKGNILERFSAQQFPDLHSELNLSSLELGDSALYFCASSVSSISTDTQYFGPGTRLTVL.

V usage is TRBV5-3 and J usage is TRBJ2-1; 11 bases line up with TRBD2. TRBV5-3 falls under the ORF class, with uncertain function. Trimming cost V 9 bases and J 7 bases; bases outside gene matches: 18. The CDR3 is 17 amino acids. The DNA for the CDR3 is TGTGCCACAACCCGTACTAGCGGGGGACCCGGTGGTAATGAGCAGTTCTTC. This gives the protein CATTRTSGGPGGNEQFF.

This chain uses TRBV19 with TRBJ1-4; 7 nucleotides line up with TRBD1. This CDR3 contains 14 residues. Looked up from germline, CDR1 is LNHDA and CDR2 is SQIVND (reference sequence). The trim removed 5 bases at V and 5 bases at J, leaving 5 bases unmatched. CDR3 coding DNA: TGTGCCAGTAGTCAAGGGGGCATGAATGAAAAACTGTTTTTT. Protein product: CASSQGGMNEKLFF.

The rearrangement joins TRBV6-1 to TRBJ1-3, with D possibly matching TRBD1 (5 bases). Germline CDR1 is MNHNS and CDR2 is SASEGT. The CDR3 totals 12 residues. V dropped 8 bases and J dropped 2 bases, with 7 bases sitting between them. CDR3: CASRGTGNTIYF. CDR3 DNA: TGTGCCAGCCGGGGGACTGGAAACACCATATATTTT.

V gene TRBV7-3 combines with J gene TRBJ2-5, with TRBD1 matching 11 bases. The CDR3 covers 15 residues. Losses at the gene ends were 3 bases for V and 7 bases for J; bases not matched to a gene: 7. From germline, CDR1 is SGHTA and CDR2 FQGTGA. Written as DNA, the CDR3 is TGTGCCAGCAGCTTGGGACAGGGGGTCGGCGTGACCCAGTACTTC. This sequence encodes CASSLGQGVGVTQYF.

CDR3: CASSLGGRAVNEQFF. The CDR3 DNA sequence: TGTGCCAGCAGCTTGGGAGGGCGCGCGGTCAATGAGCAGTTCTTC. The chain joins TRBV5-6 to TRBJ2-1, with D possibly being TRBD2 (5 bases). This CDR3 has 15 residues. Trimming left V 0 bases short and J 6 bases short, with 13 bases between. CDR1 and CDR2 from the germline V gene are SGHDT and YYEEEE.

This chain links TRBV4-1 with TRBJ1-3; D remains ambiguous. This CDR3 contains 14 residues. The V and J ends lost 3 bases and 3 bases respectively, with 9 bases between them. Germline V gives CDR1 MGHRA, CDR2 YSYEKL. The CDR3 DNA sequence: TGCGCCAGCAGCCAGGGGAGTATTGGAAACACCATATATTTT. It specifies CASSQGSIGNTIYF.

This CDR3 is CASSPGTSGGTDTQYF. The CDR3 nucleotides are TGTGCCAGCAGCCCTGGGACTAGCGGGGGGACAGATACGCAGTATTTT. This chain links TRBV7-9 with TRBJ2-3; 15 positions match TRBD2. Germline V gives CDR1 SEHNR, CDR2 FQNEAQ (reference sequence). The J segment lost 3 bases and the V segment lost 5 bases, leaving 3 bases of the junction unmatched. This CDR3 region has 16 residues.

The V call is TRBV10-2, the J call TRBJ2-6, with D perhaps TRBD1 (6 bases). The CDR3 is made up of 16 amino acids. CDR1 and CDR2 (germline): WSHSY, SAAADI. Trimming removed 4 bases from V and 0 bases from J, with 10 bases in between. The CDR3 is CASSGTANSGANVLTF. In nucleotides, the CDR3 is TGCGCCAGCAGTGGGACAGCAAACTCTGGGGCCAACGTCCTGACTTTC.

The J gene is TRBJ2-2, the V gene TRBV11-2, with TRBD2 matching 13 bases. Per germline, CDR1 SGHAT and CDR2 FQNNGV. The CDR3 is 15 residues long. V shed 5 bases, J shed 6 bases, and the junction held 3 bases outside the gene matches. CDR3 sequence reads: CASSRTSGGAGELFF. CDR3 sequence (DNA): TGTGCCAGCAGCCGAACTAGCGGGGGGGCCGGGGAGCTGTTTTTT.

The chain employs TRBV30 and TRBJ1-3, with 8 nucleotides matching TRBD1. Trimming removed 2 bases from V and 3 bases from J; junction bases left unmatched: 6. This CDR3 contains 15 residues. Germline V gene data show CDR1 as GTSNPN and CDR2 as SVGIG (reference sequence). The CDR3 is CAWSPNRGFGNTIYF. The CDR3 DNA follows: TGTGCCTGGAGTCCCAACAGGGGGTTTGGAAACACCATATATTTT.

This chain links TRBV7-8 with TRBJ1-4; a possible D gene is TRBD1 (6 bases). There are 15 residues in the CDR3. CDR1 and CDR2 (germline): SGHVS, FQNEAQ. The ends were cut back, 6 bases at V and 0 bases at J, with 11 bases in the middle. CDR3 region: CASSRDTSTNEKLFF. CDR3 nucleotides: TGTGCCAGCAGTCGGGACACCTCAACTAATGAAAAACTGTTTTTT. The variable domain in full, completed from reference TRBV7-8 and TRBJ1-4, reads GAGVSQSPRYKVAKRGQDVALRCDPISGHVSLFWYQQALGQGPEFLTYFQNEAQLDKSGLPSDRFFAERPEGSVSTLKIQRTQQEDSAVYLCASSRDTSTNEKLFFGSGTQLSVL.

As regards this clone: One end of the junction is discordant with germline, which a read error may explain. The chain links TRBV5-4 to TRBJ1-2; TRBD1 might be the D (6 bases). CDR3 length: 18 residues. Germline CDR1 SGHNT, CDR2 YYREEE (reference sequence). The CDR3: CASSQNSQTGISPGGYTF. In nucleotides, the CDR3 is TGCGCCAGCAGCCAAAACTCCCAGACAGGCATCTCCCCTGGGGGCTACACCTTC.

Regarding this clone: One junction end does not reproduce the germline sequence, and a read error may be involved. This sequence joins TRBV7-9 and TRBJ1-2, with a weak D call TRBD1 (6 bases). The CDR3 has 17 residues. Per germline, CDR1 SEHNR and CDR2 FQNEAQ (reference sequence). The CDR3 loop is CSSSLTGAGVGPGGYTF. As DNA, the CDR3 is TGTTCCAGCAGCCTGACCGGGGCAGGGGTAGGGCCTGGTGGCTACACCTTC.